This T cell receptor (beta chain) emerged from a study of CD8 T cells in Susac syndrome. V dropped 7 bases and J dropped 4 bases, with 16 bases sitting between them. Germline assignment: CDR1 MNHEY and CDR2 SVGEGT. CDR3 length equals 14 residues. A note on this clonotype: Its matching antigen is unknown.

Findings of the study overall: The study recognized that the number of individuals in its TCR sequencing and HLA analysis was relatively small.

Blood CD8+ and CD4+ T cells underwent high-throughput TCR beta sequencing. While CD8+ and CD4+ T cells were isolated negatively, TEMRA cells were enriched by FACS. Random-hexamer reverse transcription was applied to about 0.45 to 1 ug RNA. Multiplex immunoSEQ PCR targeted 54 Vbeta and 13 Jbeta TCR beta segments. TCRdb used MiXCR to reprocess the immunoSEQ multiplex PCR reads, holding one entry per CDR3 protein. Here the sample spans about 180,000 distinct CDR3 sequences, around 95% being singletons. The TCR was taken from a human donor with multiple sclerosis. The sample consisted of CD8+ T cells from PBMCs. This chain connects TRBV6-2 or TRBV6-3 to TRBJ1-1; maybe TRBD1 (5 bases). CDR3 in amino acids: CASTWDVPSTEAFF. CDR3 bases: TGTGCCAGCACTTGGGACGTTCCCAGCACTGAAGCTTTCTTT.